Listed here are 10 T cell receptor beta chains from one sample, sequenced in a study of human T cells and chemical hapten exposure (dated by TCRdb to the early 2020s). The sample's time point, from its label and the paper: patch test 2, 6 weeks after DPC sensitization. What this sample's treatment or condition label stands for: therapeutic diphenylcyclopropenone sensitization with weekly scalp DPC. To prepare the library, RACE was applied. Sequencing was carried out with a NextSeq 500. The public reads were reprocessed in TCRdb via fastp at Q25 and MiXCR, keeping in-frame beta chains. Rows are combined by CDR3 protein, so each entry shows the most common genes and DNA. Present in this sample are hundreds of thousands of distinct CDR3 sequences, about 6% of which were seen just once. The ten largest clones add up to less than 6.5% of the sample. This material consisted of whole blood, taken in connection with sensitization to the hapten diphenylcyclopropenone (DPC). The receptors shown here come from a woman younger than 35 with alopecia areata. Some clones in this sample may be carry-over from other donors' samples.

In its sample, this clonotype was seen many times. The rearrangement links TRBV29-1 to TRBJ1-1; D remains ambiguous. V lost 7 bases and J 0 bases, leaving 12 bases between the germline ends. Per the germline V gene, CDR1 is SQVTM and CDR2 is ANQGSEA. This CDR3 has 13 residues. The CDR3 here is CSGRDFMNTEAFF. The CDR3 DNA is TGCAGCGGGCGGGATTTCATGAACACTGAAGCTTTCTTT.

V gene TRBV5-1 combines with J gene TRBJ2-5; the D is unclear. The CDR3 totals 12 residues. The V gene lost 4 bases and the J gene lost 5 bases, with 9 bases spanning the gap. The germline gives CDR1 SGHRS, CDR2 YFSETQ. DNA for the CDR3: TGCGCCAGCAGCCAAAACGAGGAGACCCAGTACTTC. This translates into CASSQNEETQYF.

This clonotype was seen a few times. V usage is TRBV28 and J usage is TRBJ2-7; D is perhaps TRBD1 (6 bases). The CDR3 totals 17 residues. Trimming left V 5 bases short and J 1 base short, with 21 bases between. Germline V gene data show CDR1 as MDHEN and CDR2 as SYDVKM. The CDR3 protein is CASSLPTETGTSYEQYF. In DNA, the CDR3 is TGTGCCAGCAGTCTCCCAACCGAGACAGGTACATCCTACGAGCAGTACTTC.

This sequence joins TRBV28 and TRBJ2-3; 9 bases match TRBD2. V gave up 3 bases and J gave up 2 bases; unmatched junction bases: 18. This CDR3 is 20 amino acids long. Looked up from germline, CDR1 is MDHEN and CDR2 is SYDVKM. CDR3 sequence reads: CASSFLMGSGGPTYTDTQYF. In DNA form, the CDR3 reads TGTGCCAGCAGTTTTTTAATGGGTAGCGGGGGCCCCACCTACACAGATACGCAGTATTTT.

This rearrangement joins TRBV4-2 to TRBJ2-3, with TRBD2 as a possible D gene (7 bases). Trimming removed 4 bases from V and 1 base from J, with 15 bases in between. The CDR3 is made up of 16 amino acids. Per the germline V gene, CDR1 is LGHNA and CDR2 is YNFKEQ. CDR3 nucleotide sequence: TGTGCCAGCAGCCGGGTGAGGGGGGGCGGCACAGATACGCAGTATTTT. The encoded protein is CASSRVRGGGTDTQYF.

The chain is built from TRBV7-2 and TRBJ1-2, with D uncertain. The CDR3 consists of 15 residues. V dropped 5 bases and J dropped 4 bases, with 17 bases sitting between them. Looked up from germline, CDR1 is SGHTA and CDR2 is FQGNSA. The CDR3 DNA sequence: TGTGCCAGCAGCCCACTAAGGACCGGCAGCTATGGCTACACCTTC. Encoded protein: CASSPLRTGSYGYTF.

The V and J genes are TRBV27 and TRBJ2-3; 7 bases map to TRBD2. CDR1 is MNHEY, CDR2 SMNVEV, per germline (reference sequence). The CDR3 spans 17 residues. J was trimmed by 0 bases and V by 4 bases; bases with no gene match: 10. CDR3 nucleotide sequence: TGTGCCAGCAGTTCCCCGCCCCCAGCGGGGAGCACAGATACGCAGTATTTT. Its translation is CASSSPPPAGSTDTQYF.

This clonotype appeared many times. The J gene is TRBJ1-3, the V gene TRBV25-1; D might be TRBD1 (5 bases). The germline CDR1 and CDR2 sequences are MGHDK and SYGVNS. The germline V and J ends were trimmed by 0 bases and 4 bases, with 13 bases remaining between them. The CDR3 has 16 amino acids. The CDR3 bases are TGTGCCAGCAGTGAATACAGACAGTGGTTCGGAAACACCATATATTTT. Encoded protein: CASSEYRQWFGNTIYF. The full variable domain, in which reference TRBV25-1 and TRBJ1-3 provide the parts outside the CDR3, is EADIYQTPRYLVIGTGKKITLECSQTMGHDKMYWYQQDPGMELHLIHYSYGVNSTEKGDLSSESTVSRIRTEHFPLTLESARPSHTSQYLCASSEYRQWFGNTIYFGEGSWLTVV.

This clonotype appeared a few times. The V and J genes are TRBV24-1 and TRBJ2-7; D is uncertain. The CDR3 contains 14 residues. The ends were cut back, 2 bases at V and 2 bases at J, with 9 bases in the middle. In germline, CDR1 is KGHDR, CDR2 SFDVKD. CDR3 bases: TGTGCCACCAGTGATTCTAAAAACACCTACGAGCAGTACTTC. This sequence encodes CATSDSKNTYEQYF.

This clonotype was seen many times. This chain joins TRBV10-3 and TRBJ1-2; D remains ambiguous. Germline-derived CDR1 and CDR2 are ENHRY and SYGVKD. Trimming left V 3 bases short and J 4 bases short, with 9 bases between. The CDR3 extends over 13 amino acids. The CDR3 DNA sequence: TGTGCCATCAGTGACGGCCAAACCTATGGCTACACCTTC. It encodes CAISDGQTYGYTF.